Listed below are T cell receptor beta chains from one sample, sequenced in a study of pediatric ulcerative colitis. The protocol was immunoSEQ multiplex PCR, while the TCRdb copy is restricted to in-frame clones and leaves out a portion. The table lists tens of thousands of clones, 60% to 85% of them singletons. Sequencing used gut tissue. The source of these receptors is a boy aged 5-17 years with severe ulcerative colitis. Both conserved end residues are part of each CDR3. A D gene is named only where the DNA matches it firmly. Not every row has a clone size; where given, it reads once, few, many or a size class.

.,TRBV27,TRBJ2-1,.,TGTGCCAGCAGTCACAACAGGGAGAGTAAGTACAATGAGCAGTTCTTC,CASSHNRESKYNEQFF
.,TRBV7-2,TRBJ2-7,TRBD2,TGTGCCAGCAGCTTAGCCGCGGGGGGACGTACGGAGCAGTACTTC,CASSLAAGGRTEQYF
.,TRBV5-1,TRBJ1-2,.,TGCGCCAGCAGCTCGTCGACAGGTACCGACGTCTATGGCTACACCTTC,CASSSSTGTDVYGYTF
.,TRBV2,TRBJ1-5,.,TGTGCCAGCACTGCCTCAGTGACGGGCAGGGATCATAGCAATCAGCCCCAGCATTTT,CASTASVTGRDHSNQPQHF
.,TRBV15,TRBJ1-1,TRBD1,TGTGCCACCAGCAAGGAACCGGGACAGGGAGTACCTGAAGCTTTCTTT,CATSKEPGQGVPEAFF
few,TRBV11-2,TRBJ1-4,.,TGTGCCAGCAGCTTATCGACAGATGAAAAACTGTTTTTT,CASSLSTDEKLFF
.,TRBV2,TRBJ1-2,.,TGTGCCACCAAGGGGGGTGGGATGGCGATTAACTATGGCTACACCTTC,CATKGGGMAINYGYTF
few,TRBV5-1,TRBJ2-7,TRBD1,TGCGCCAGCAGTCACTCTCCGGGACAGGGGTCCTACGAGCAGTACTTC,CASSHSPGQGSYEQYF
.,TRBV7-8,TRBJ1-1,.,TGTGCCAGCAGCTTATATATGAACACTGAAGCTTTCTTT,CASSLYMNTEAFF
.,TRBV28,TRBJ2-7,.,TGTGCCAGCAGTTGGAGCAGTGCGTACGAGCAGTACTTC,CASSWSSAYEQYF
few,TRBV19,TRBJ1-4,.,TGTGCCAGTAGTCCTCGAGGTCTCGACCAGGAAAAACTGTTTTTT,CASSPRGLDQEKLFF
.,TRBV25-1,TRBJ2-1,.,TGTGCCAGCAGTGAATCGGGACCTTGGGGCCACAATGAGCAGTTCTTC,CASSESGPWGHNEQFF
.,TRBV27,TRBJ2-7,.,TGTGCCAGCAGTTCCTCCCAGGGCGACGAGCAGTACTTC,CASSSSQGDEQYF
.,TRBV7-7,TRBJ2-1,.,TGTGCTAGCAGCTTAGGTGGGGGGGCCGTCGGCGATGAGCAGTTCTTC,CASSLGGGAVGDEQFF
.,TRBV4-1,TRBJ1-1,TRBD1,TGCGCCAGCAGCCAAACCCGGACAGGGAGGGGTTACACTGAAGCTTTCTTT,CASSQTRTGRGYTEAFF
.,TRBV6-5,TRBJ1-3,.,TGTGCCAGCCTAGCTGGAAACACCATATATTTT,CASLAGNTIYF
.,TRBV9,TRBJ2-1,.,TGTGCCAGCAGCGCACAGTGGGGGGGCCAGGAGCAGTTCTTC,CASSAQWGGQEQFF
.,TRBV7-9,TRBJ1-2,TRBD1,TGTGCCAGCAGCCTGGGGTCCGGGACAGGGTTGAATGGCTACACCTTC,CASSLGSGTGLNGYTF
.,TRBV6-1,TRBJ2-5,TRBD1,TGTGCCAGCAGTACGGACAGGGTTTCGGAAGAGACCCAGTACTTC,CASSTDRVSEETQYF
.,TRBV27,TRBJ1-1,.,TGTGCCAGCAGTTGGGGAGCACTAAATGAAGCTTTCTTT,CASSWGALNEAFF
.,TRBV2,TRBJ2-5,TRBD2,TGTGCCAGCAGTCGGGGGGGCCGGATAGAAGAGACCCAGTACTTC,CASSRGGRIEETQYF
.,TRBV9,TRBJ2-4,.,TGTGCCAGCAGCCCATCTGGGGGCAAAAACATTCAGTACTTC,CASSPSGGKNIQYF
.,TRBV25-1,TRBJ2-5,TRBD2,TGTGCCAGCAGTGAATTTAAAGGGGCTCCGGGGGGGACCCAGTACTTC,CASSEFKGAPGGTQYF
.,TRBV2,TRBJ1-4,TRBD1,TGTGCCACCTCAGACAGGGGCCATCCGGCAACTAATGAAAAACTGTTTTTT,CATSDRGHPATNEKLFF
.,TRBV2,TRBJ1-1,.,TGTGCCAGCAGTGAAGTCCCGGGGGCTTTCTTT,CASSEVPGAFF
.,TRBV9,TRBJ1-1,TRBD1,TGTGCCAGCAGCGCAACGACAGGGGTGAACACTGAAGCTTTCTTT,CASSATTGVNTEAFF
.,TRBV6-4,TRBJ1-2,.,TGTGCCAGCAGCCCTGGTGGGACCCACTATGGCTACACCTTC,CASSPGGTHYGYTF
.,TRBV5-1,TRBJ2-7,.,TGCGCCAGCAGCTTGGGAGGGGATAGGTACGAGCAGTACTTC,CASSLGGDRYEQYF
once,TRBV5-1,TRBJ1-1,.,TGCGCCAGCAGCTTGTCCGGGACACCCAACAATGAAGCTTTCTTT,CASSLSGTPNNEAFF
.,TRBV29-1,TRBJ2-3,.,TGCAGCGCAAGGACAGATACGCAGTATTTT,CSARTDTQYF
.,TRBV5-1,TRBJ2-7,.,TGCGCCAGCAGGGCTGTGAGCTCCTACGAGCAGTACTTC,CASRAVSSYEQYF
few,TRBV9,TRBJ2-4,.,TGTGCCAGCAGCGTAGGCCAGGGTAGGGATCAATTAGGCAAAAACATTCAGTACTTC,CASSVGQGRDQLGKNIQYF
.,TRBV2,TRBJ2-7,.,TGTGCCAGTTGCGGGGACCCTCTTACTTTCCATTACTTC,CASCGDPLTFHYF
.,TRBV18,TRBJ2-2,.,TGTGCCAGCTCACCACTGAGCGGGCGGGACACCGGGGAGCTGTTTTTT,CASSPLSGRDTGELFF
.,TRBV19,TRBJ1-2,.,TGTGCCAGTAGCCACAGGGTCCCCTATGGCTACACCTTC,CASSHRVPYGYTF
.,TRBV5-1,TRBJ2-7,.,TGCGCCAGCAGCTTGGATGGGGCCACCTACGAGCAGTACTTC,CASSLDGATYEQYF
.,TRBV6-1,TRBJ2-7,.,TGTGCCAGCAGCGGGATGGGGGTTTCGTACGAGCAGTACTTC,CASSGMGVSYEQYF
.,TRBV7-9,TRBJ2-7,.,TGTGCCAGCAGCTTATCAGGGGACCACGAGCAGTACTTC,CASSLSGDHEQYF
.,TRBV19,TRBJ2-2,.,TGTGCCAGTAGCGTGGGGGGATTAGCCGGGGAGCTGTTTTTT,CASSVGGLAGELFF
.,TRBV28,TRBJ2-5,TRBD2,TGTGCCAGCAGTACCCTCATAGCGGGGCAAGAGACCCAGTACTTC,CASSTLIAGQETQYF
.,TRBV28,TRBJ2-7,.,TGTGCCAGCAAGGTCGGGTTCTCCTACGAGCAGTACTTC,CASKVGFSYEQYF
.,TRBV7-6,TRBJ2-2,TRBD2,TGTGCCAGCAGCCCCTCGGGCGGGGGGGTTCGAACCGGGGAGCTGTTTTTT,CASSPSGGGVRTGELFF
.,TRBV18,TRBJ2-3,TRBD1,TGTGCCAGCTCACCTACCGGGACAGGGAGTAGCACAGATACGCAGTATTTT,CASSPTGTGSSTDTQYF
.,TRBV7-2,TRBJ1-3,.,TGTGCCAGCAGCTTAGAACGGCAGGCCAAAAGCCATTTT,CASSLERQAKSHF
.,TRBV20-1,TRBJ1-5,.,TGCAGTGCTGGAAAGCCCCAGCATTTT,CSAGKPQHF
.,TRBV5-4,TRBJ2-4,.,TGTGCCAGCAGCTTGCCGGGGGCCAAAAACATTCAGTACTTC,CASSLPGAKNIQYF
.,TRBV7-3,TRBJ2-5,TRBD1,TGTGCCAGCAGCCCTAAACCCGACAGGGGTGAGACCCAGTACTTC,CASSPKPDRGETQYF
few,TRBV7-3,TRBJ2-5,.,TGTGCCAGCAGCAGAGGAAACCAAGAGACCCAGTACTTC,CASSRGNQETQYF
.,TRBV7-3,TRBJ2-3,.,TGTGCCAGCAGCTCGCAGGACGCGACGGATACGCAGTATTTT,CASSSQDATDTQYF
.,TRBV18,TRBJ2-5,TRBD1,TGTGCCAGCTCACCACGACAGGGCCCAGAGACCCAGTACTTC,CASSPRQGPETQYF
.,TRBV5-4,TRBJ1-4,.,TGTGCCAGCAGCTTGGGGCAGACTAATGAAAAACTGTTTTTT,CASSLGQTNEKLFF
.,TRBV14,TRBJ1-4,.,TGTGCCAGCAGGTGGGGAATCGGGGAAAAACTGTTTTTT,CASRWGIGEKLFF
.,TRBV5-1,TRBJ2-1,TRBD1,TGCGCCAGCAGCTTGGTAGGGGACAGGCAAAACAATGAGCAGTTCTTC,CASSLVGDRQNNEQFF
.,TRBV19,TRBJ2-1,.,TGTGCCAGTAGTATTGGTGGAAATGAGCAGTTCTTC,CASSIGGNEQFF